These 8 T cell receptor beta chains were all obtained from the same sample, sequenced in a study of T cell responses to AZD1222 COVID-19 vaccine. Assay used: immunoSEQ multiplex PCR; TCRdb lists only in-frame clones, some missing. The profile shows 120,000 or so clones, around 90% of them singletons. This specimen was peripheral blood, taken on day 0 of AZD1222 vaccination. The receptors were sampled from an adult in good health.

The CDR3, as DNA: TGCAGCGTTGAAGTCAGGGGGAATGGCTACACCTTC. Its translation: CSVEVRGNGYTF. The rearrangement joins TRBV29-1 to TRBJ1-2; 7 bases map to TRBD1. Germline V gives CDR1 SQVTM, CDR2 ANQGSEA. Trimming at V came to 1 base and at J to 6 bases, leaving 2 bases not matched to a gene. The CDR3 spans 12 residues.

A single count supports this clone. V and J are TRBV9 and TRBJ2-2; TRBD2 matches 7 bases. V dropped 1 base and J dropped 0; count of bases not matched to a gene: 6. CDR1 is SGDLS and CDR2 is YYNGEE in the germline V gene. The CDR3 length is 17 residues. The CDR3, as DNA: TGTGCCAGCAGCGTAAGCCCAGCGGGACCGAACACCGGGGAGCTGTTTTTT. Translating it yields CASSVSPAGPNTGELFF.

The V and J genes are TRBV6-5 and TRBJ2-7, with 7 positions matching TRBD2. CDR3 size: 14 residues. CDR1 and CDR2 from the germline V gene are MNHEY and SVGAGI. Unmatched junction bases numbered 7, after V lost 8 bases and J lost 0 bases. The chain's CDR3 is CASGGASGSYEQYF. The CDR3 nucleotides are TGTGCCAGCGGCGGGGCTAGCGGCTCCTACGAGCAGTACTTC.

The V gene is TRBV27, the J gene TRBJ2-7; 7 bases agree with TRBD1. Germline V gene sequence: CDR1 MNHEY, CDR2 SMNVEV (reference sequence). The CDR3 spans 14 residues. Losses at the gene ends were 11 bases for V and 4 bases for J; bases not matched to a gene: 14. For the CDR3, the DNA is TGTGCCCAGGGACAAAAGGGGGCTTTTTACGAGCAGTACTTC. This gives the protein CAQGQKGAFYEQYF.

The CDR3 nucleotides are TGTGCCAGCAGCTTAGTAGTTTCCTACGAGCAGTACTTC. It codes for CASSLVVSYEQYF. The chain uses TRBV7-9 and TRBJ2-7; D not resolved. With 1 base removed from V and 1 base from J, the gap between germline ends came to 5 bases. CDR3 size: 13 residues. From germline, CDR1 is SEHNR and CDR2 FQNEAQ (reference sequence).

This chain uses TRBV6-4 with TRBJ2-5, with D uncertain. V lost 9 bases to trimming and J lost 5 bases, with 13 bases between them. The CDR3 extends over 12 amino acids. The germline V gene encodes CDR1 MRHNA and CDR2 SNTAGT. This CDR3 is CARTVEEETQYF. The CDR3 nucleotides read TGTGCCAGGACCGTAGAGGAGGAGACCCAGTACTTC.

This sequence joins TRBV5-1 and TRBJ1-1, with 10 nucleotides matching TRBD1. Germline lookup yields CDR1 SGHRS and CDR2 YFSETQ. After removal of 0 bases from V and 4 bases from J, the junction contained 0 bases not matched to a gene. CDR3 length equals 14 residues. CDR3 protein: CASSLGTGGTEAFF. CDR3 nucleotides: TGCGCCAGCAGCTTGGGGACAGGGGGCACTGAAGCTTTCTTT.

The chain links TRBV2 to TRBJ1-4; TRBD1 matches at 8 bases. CDR1 is SNHLY, CDR2 FYNNEI, per germline. V lost 6 bases to trimming and J lost 5 bases; unmatched junction nucleotides: 11. This CDR3 spans 16 amino acids. CDR3: CASSLRQGMGNEKLFF. The CDR3 DNA reads as TGTGCCAGCAGCCTAAGACAGGGGATGGGGAATGAAAAACTGTTTTTT.